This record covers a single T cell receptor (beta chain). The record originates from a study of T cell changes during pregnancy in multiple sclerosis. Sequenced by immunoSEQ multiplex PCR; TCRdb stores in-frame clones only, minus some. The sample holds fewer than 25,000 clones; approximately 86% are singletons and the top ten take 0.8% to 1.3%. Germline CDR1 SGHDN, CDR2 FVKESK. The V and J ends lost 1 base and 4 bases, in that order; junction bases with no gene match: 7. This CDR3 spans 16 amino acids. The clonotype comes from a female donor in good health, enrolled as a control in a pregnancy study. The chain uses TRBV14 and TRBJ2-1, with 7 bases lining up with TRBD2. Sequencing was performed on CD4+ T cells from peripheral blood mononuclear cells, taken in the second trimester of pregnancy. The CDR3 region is CASSQVPAGRYNEQFF. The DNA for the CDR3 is TGTGCCAGCAGCCAAGTTCCAGCGGGGAGATACAATGAGCAGTTCTTC.